One and the same sample provided the 6 T cell receptor beta chains below, sequenced in a study of T cells in Graves' hyperthyroidism and ophthalmopathy. RNA transcripts gave rise to amplified TCR beta CDR3 regions. First-round RT-PCR of the TCR CDR3 relied on the HTBI primer set. Via MiXCR, TCRdb re-called the multiplex PCR reads, giving one row per CDR3 protein. The data show hundreds of thousands of distinct CDR3 sequences, under 15% seen once. The source material was blood. These receptors were collected from a young woman with Graves' hyperthyroidism.

In this sample, this clonotype turned up many times. V and J are TRBV28 and TRBJ2-2, with D possibly TRBD1 on 6 matching bases. Trimming stripped 3 bases from V and 7 bases from J, with 15 bases between. This CDR3 comprises 15 residues. Germline V gene lookup returns CDR1 MDHEN and CDR2 SYDVKM. CDR3 protein: CASSFLWQGIGELFF. CDR3 DNA: TGTGCCAGCAGTTTTTTGTGGCAGGGGATCGGGGAGCTGTTTTTT.

This clonotype was seen a few times. A much bigger clone sits one base away, suggesting this may be a read error. The chain has TRBV6-2 or TRBV6-3 and TRBJ1-1, with D perhaps TRBD1 (6 bases). This CDR3 contains 14 residues. Germline lookup yields CDR1 MNHEY and CDR2 SVGEGT. Here the CDR3 DNA reads TGTGCCAGCAGACTGACGGGGGCTGCCACTGAAGCTTCCTTT. Translating gives CASRLTGAATEASF.

The sample holds a few counts of this clonotype. The chain couples TRBV5-1 to TRBJ2-1; D possibly uses TRBD1 or TRBD2 (6 bases each). Germline V gives CDR1 SGHRS, CDR2 YFSETQ. This CDR3 contains 15 residues. Trimming removed 4 bases from V and 6 bases from J, with 17 bases in between. This CDR3 reads CASSPGDKVANEQFF. DNA for the CDR3: TGCGCCAGCAGCCCGGGGGACAAAGTCGCCAATGAGCAGTTCTTC. The full variable domain, rest sourced from reference TRBV5-1 and TRBJ2-1, is KAGVTQTPRYLIKTRGQQVTLSCSPISGHRSVSWYQQTPGQGLQFLFEYFSETQRNKGNFPGRFSGRQFSNSRSEMNVSTLELGDSALYLCASSPGDKVANEQFFGPGTRLTVL.

This clonotype was observed at least ten times. The rearrangement links TRBV18 to TRBJ2-5, with 7 positions matching TRBD2. With 6 bases clipped from V and 3 bases from J, the junction kept 4 bases outside the gene matches. CDR1 and CDR2 (germline): KGHSH, LQKENI. The CDR3 spans 13 residues. DNA for the CDR3: TGTGCCAGCTCTAGCGGGCCGAAAGAGACCCAGTACTTC. It yields the protein CASSSGPKETQYF. Combining the CDR3 with reference TRBV18 and TRBJ2-5 gives the whole variable domain NAGVMQNPRHLVRRRGQEARLRCSPMKGHSHVYWYRQLPEEGLKFMVYLQKENIIDESGMPKERFSAEFPKEGPSILRIQQVVRGDSAAYFCASSSGPKETQYFGPGTRLLVL.

This clonotype was detected ten times or more. The chain combines TRBV2 with TRBJ1-1; D gene unclear. Between the trimmed V and J ends, which lost 4 bases and 1 base, there was a span of 7 bases. Germline CDR1 and CDR2: SNHLY and FYNNEI. The CDR3 runs 13 residues. This CDR3 is CASSADSNTEAFF. DNA for the CDR3: TGTGCCAGCAGTGCGGACTCGAACACTGAAGCTTTCTTT.

This clonotype has a count of ten or more. The chain recombines TRBV7-2 with TRBJ2-4; possibly TRBD1 for D (5 bases). Trimming took off 5 bases at V and 8 bases at J, with 16 bases between the two ends. This CDR3 region has 14 residues. CDR1 and CDR2 from the germline V gene are SGHTA and FQGNSA. In nucleotides, the CDR3 is TGTGCCAGCAGCCCCCGGACATATCGGGACATTCAGTACTTC. Amino acids: CASSPRTYRDIQYF. The full variable domain, in which reference TRBV7-2 and TRBJ2-4 provide the parts outside the CDR3, is GAGVSQSPSNKVTEKGKDVELRCDPISGHTALYWYRQSLGQGLEFLIYFQGNSAPDKSGLPSDRFSAERTGGSVSTLTIQRTQQEDSAVYLCASSPRTYRDIQYFGAGTRLSVL.